These 31 T cell receptor beta chains were all obtained from the same sample, sequenced in a study of shared clonotypes between healthy human individuals. Libraries were prepared by immunoSEQ multiplex PCR; TCRdb keeps only in-frame clonotypes and omits some of them. The table lists some 2,100,000 clones, approximately 94% of them singletons, with more than 0.1% in the top ten. Sequencing input: naive CD4+ T cells sorted from blood. Subset described: CD45RA+ positively selected. Receptors originate from a man younger than 30 in good health.

This clone was counted a single time. The chain links TRBV21-1 to TRBJ2-7; the table's D call, TRBD2, was not checked against the DNA. TRBV21-1 has pseudogene status. The CDR3 contains 14 residues. CDR3: CASSKGGYAGEQYF. In DNA, the CDR3 is TGTGCCAGCAGCAAAGGCGGCTACGCGGGGGAGCAGTACTTC.

The chain joins TRBV2 to TRBJ1-4; D ambiguous. This CDR3 is built from 14 residues. Germline assignment: CDR1 SNHLY and CDR2 FYNNEI. V was clipped by 6 bases and J by 0 bases, with 8 bases between them. The CDR3 DNA sequence: TGTGCCAGCAGCTGGAGTGCAACTAATGAAAAACTGTTTTTT. Translating it yields CASSWSATNEKLFF.

As DNA, the CDR3 is TGTGCCAGCAGCTTATTCCTAGCGGGGGCGAACACCGGGGAGCTGTTTTTT. Protein: CASSLFLAGANTGELFF. The V and J genes are TRBV7-8 and TRBJ2-2; 10 nucleotides line up with TRBD2. J gave up 0 bases and V 2 bases, and 3 bases lay outside the gene matches. Germline V CDR1 and CDR2: SGHVS, FQNEAQ. There are 17 residues in the CDR3.

The V and J genes are TRBV30 and TRBJ1-1; D remains unclear. V lost 3 bases and J lost 1, with 9 bases in between. The CDR3 covers 13 residues. Germline V gene data show CDR1 as GTSNPN and CDR2 as SVGIG (reference sequence). As DNA, the CDR3 is TGTGCCTGGAGGGCCCTGGGGAACACTGAAGCTTTCTTT. Protein sequence: CAWRALGNTEAFF.

This clone was seen only once. This specimen includes other DNA sequences encoding the same CDR3. V and J are TRBV7-2 and TRBJ2-7; D not certain. Trimming took 5 bases from V and 3 from J, leaving 5 bases between them. The CDR3 is made up of 11 amino acids. Per the germline V gene, CDR1 is SGHTA and CDR2 is FQGNSA. CDR3 DNA: TGTGCCAGCAGCCCCAGCTACGAGCAGTACTTC. Protein sequence: CASSPSYEQYF.

This CDR3 reads CASSLRKGDPRTDTQYF. CDR3 sequence (DNA): TGTGCCAGCAGCTTACGCAAAGGGGACCCTCGCACAGATACGCAGTATTTT. The V call is TRBV7-9, the J call TRBJ2-3, with D possibly called TRBD1 or TRBD2 (5 bases each). The CDR3 sequence is 17 residues long. V was shortened by 2 bases and J by 1 base, with 16 bases between the two germline ends. Germline-derived CDR1 and CDR2 are SEHNR and FQNEAQ (reference sequence).

The chain employs TRBV6-1 and TRBJ1-2; the D gene is possibly TRBD1 (5 bases). This CDR3 spans 16 amino acids. Germline V gives CDR1 MNHNS, CDR2 SASEGT. V was cut by 4 bases and J by 1 base, with 16 bases left in between. The chain's CDR3 is CASSVTAALFNYGYTF. The CDR3 nucleotides read TGTGCCAGCAGTGTGACAGCAGCATTATTTAACTATGGCTACACCTTC.

This sequence joins TRBV5-1 and TRBJ2-6; D not certain. Germline V gene sequence: CDR1 SGHRS, CDR2 YFSETQ. CDR3 length equals 14 residues. The V and J ends lost 7 bases and 0 bases respectively, with 8 bases between them. This CDR3 is CASSHISGANVLTF. CDR3 nucleotides: TGCGCCAGCTCTCATATCTCTGGGGCCAACGTCCTGACTTTC.

The chain uses TRBV28 and TRBJ1-2; D is uncertain. Looked up from germline, CDR1 is MDHEN and CDR2 is SYDVKM. The V and J ends lost 4 bases and 3 bases respectively, with 18 bases between them. The CDR3 runs to 16 residues. The chain's CDR3 is CASSSPFWSRDYGYTF. The CDR3 DNA follows: TGTGCCAGCAGTTCCCCCTTTTGGTCGCGTGACTATGGCTACACCTTC.

The chain couples TRBV27 to TRBJ1-2; 7 nucleotides match TRBD1. The germline V gene encodes CDR1 MNHEY and CDR2 SMNVEV (reference sequence). This CDR3 region has 14 residues. After removal of 6 bases from V and 7 bases from J, the junction contained 11 bases not matched to a gene. CDR3: CASSNSDRVGGYTF. CDR3 nucleotide sequence: TGTGCCAGCAGCAACTCCGACAGGGTTGGTGGCTACACCTTC.

This clone was seen only once. The CDR3 here is CASIAASSYNEQFF. CDR3 coding DNA: TGTGCCAGCATAGCGGCTAGCTCCTACAATGAGCAGTTCTTC. The gene calls are TRBV2 and TRBJ2-1, with D possibly being TRBD2 (6 bases). The CDR3 runs 14 residues. Per the germline V gene, CDR1 is SNHLY and CDR2 is FYNNEI. V lost 7 bases and J lost 0, with 10 bases in between.

The CDR3 protein is CASSIDLNFNEKLFF. CDR3 nucleotides: TGTGCCAGTAGTATAGATTTGAACTTCAATGAAAAACTGTTTTTT. The chain combines TRBV19 with TRBJ1-4; D is uncertain. The CDR3 runs to 15 residues. Germline V lookup: CDR1 LNHDA, CDR2 SQIVND (reference sequence). V lost 0 bases to trimming and J lost 5 bases, with 10 bases between them.

V is TRBV10-3 and J is TRBJ2-1; 10 positions agree with TRBD1. The ends lost 1 base at V and 7 bases at J; junction bases unmatched: 16. The CDR3 spans 19 residues. The germline V gene encodes CDR1 ENHRY and CDR2 SYGVKD. The CDR3 spells CAISEYGVGIGTGANEQFF. The CDR3 DNA sequence: TGTGCCATCAGTGAGTATGGCGTCGGGATAGGGACAGGGGCAAATGAGCAGTTCTTC.

This clone came up once. The chain is built from TRBV18 and TRBJ2-7; unclear D gene. Per germline, CDR1 KGHSH and CDR2 LQKENI. The length of the CDR3 is 13 residues. V gave up 5 bases and J gave up 0 bases, with 8 bases separating them. The CDR3 here is CASSAQASYEQYF. CDR3 coding DNA: TGTGCCAGCTCAGCCCAGGCCTCCTACGAGCAGTACTTC. Variable domain in full (rest from reference TRBV18 and TRBJ2-7): NAGVMQNPRHLVRRRGQEARLRCSPMKGHSHVYWYRQLPEEGLKFMVYLQKENIIDESGMPKERFSAEFPKEGPSILRIQQVVRGDSAAYFCASSAQASYEQYFGPGTRLTVT.

The V gene is TRBV29-1, the J gene TRBJ1-2, with TRBD1 as a possible D gene (5 bases). Germline V gives CDR1 SQVTM, CDR2 ANQGSEA. The CDR3 is 14 amino acids. Trimming cost V 0 bases and J 6 bases, with 14 bases left between them. DNA of the CDR3: TGCAGCGTTGAAGAATGGGGACGAATGAATGGCTACACCTTC. Its translation: CSVEEWGRMNGYTF.

This chain uses TRBV19 with TRBJ1-2, with D perhaps TRBD1 (5 bases). The V end lost 4 bases, the J end lost 2 bases, and 11 bases lay between the germline ends. The CDR3 has 14 amino acids. Germline CDR1 is LNHDA and CDR2 is SQIVND (reference sequence). CDR3 loop: CASSKTGGNYGYTF. The DNA of the CDR3 is TGTGCCAGTAGTAAAACCGGGGGGAACTATGGCTACACCTTC.

Turning to this clone: Additional DNA sequences in this sample encode the identical CDR3. V usage is TRBV5-1 and J usage is TRBJ1-3; TRBD1 matches 9 bases. Germline-derived CDR1 and CDR2 are SGHRS and YFSETQ. J lost 0 bases, V lost 3 bases, and 4 bases had no gene match. The CDR3 extends over 16 amino acids. The CDR3 loop is CASSSGQGSSGNTIYF. DNA for the CDR3: TGCGCCAGCAGCTCCGGACAGGGGAGCTCTGGAAACACCATATATTTT.

The chain recombines TRBV28 with TRBJ2-5; D is possibly TRBD1 (6 bases). Germline CDR1 MDHEN, CDR2 SYDVKM. The CDR3 has 12 residues. The V and J ends lost 6 bases and 1 base respectively, with 6 bases between them. The CDR3 sequence is CASRGGQETQYF. The CDR3 DNA reads TGTGCCAGCAGAGGGGGCCAAGAGACCCAGTACTTC.

The rearrangement joins TRBV27 to TRBJ2-7; D is ambiguous. The CDR3 sequence is 13 residues long. With 6 bases removed from V and 1 base from J, the gap between germline ends came to 10 bases. The germline V gene has CDR1 MNHEY and CDR2 SMNVEV (reference sequence). CDR3 sequence: CASSQVPSYEQYF. Here the CDR3 DNA reads TGTGCCAGCAGCCAGGTTCCTTCCTACGAGCAGTACTTC.

This clone was counted a few times. The genes are TRBV6-6 and TRBJ2-1; 7 bases are a match to TRBD2. V trimming: 7 bases; J trimming: 1 base; junction bases outside the gene matches: 10. Germline V gives CDR1 MNHNY, CDR2 SVGAGI (reference sequence). The CDR3 totals 16 residues. The CDR3 region is CASTPELSGSYNEQFF. The CDR3 DNA reads TGTGCCAGCACCCCCGAGCTTAGCGGGTCCTACAATGAGCAGTTCTTC.

The chain has TRBV19 and TRBJ1-1; D remains ambiguous. The germline gives CDR1 LNHDA, CDR2 SQIVND (reference sequence). The CDR3 runs to 11 residues. V was cut by 7 bases and J by 4 bases, with 7 bases left in between. The CDR3 DNA is TGTGCCAGTAATGGGGTCACTGAAGCTTTCTTT. Translation: CASNGVTEAFF.

Concerning this clone: The junction does not match germline at one end; this may be a read error. For the CDR3, the DNA is TGTGCCAGCAGAGAAGGGACAGGGACCCAGCCCCAGCATTTT. This sequence encodes CASREGTGTQPQHF. The V and J genes are TRBV2 and TRBJ1-5; TRBD1 agrees at 9 bases. Per germline, CDR1 SNHLY and CDR2 FYNNEI. CDR3 length: 14 amino acids.

Note on this clone: This specimen includes other DNA sequences encoding the same CDR3. J is TRBJ1-5 and V is TRBV10-3; no definite D call. The V end lost 0 bases, the J end lost 3 bases, and 6 bases lay between the germline ends. This CDR3 is built from 14 residues. Germline CDR1 reads ENHRY; CDR2 reads SYGVKD. Here the CDR3 reads CAISESTVNQPQHF. DNA of the CDR3: TGTGCCATCAGTGAGTCAACAGTCAATCAGCCCCAGCATTTT.

V usage is TRBV11-2 and J usage is TRBJ2-1; the D is unclear. Germline V gene lookup returns CDR1 SGHAT and CDR2 FQNNGV. This CDR3 has 13 residues. V lost 4 bases to trimming and J lost 5 bases, with 9 bases between them. The CDR3 coding sequence is TGTGCCAGCAGCTCACCAAGAGACAATGAGCAGTTCTTC. Protein: CASSSPRDNEQFF.

The chain couples TRBV18 to TRBJ2-3, with a possible D match to TRBD2 (5 bases). The germline CDR1 and CDR2 sequences are KGHSH and LQKENI. This CDR3 has 15 residues. Trimming left V 0 bases short and J 9 bases short, with 16 bases between. DNA for the CDR3: TGTGCCAGCTCACCACCCCTTACGGGATTCTTGACGCAGTATTTT. It specifies CASSPPLTGFLTQYF. Supplemented by reference TRBV18 and TRBJ2-3, the full variable domain reads NAGVMQNPRHLVRRRGQEARLRCSPMKGHSHVYWYRQLPEEGLKFMVYLQKENIIDESGMPKERFSAEFPKEGPSILRIQQVVRGDSAAYFCASSPPLTGFLTQYFGPGTRLTVL.

The chain carries TRBV2 and TRBJ2-5; no definite D call. This CDR3 is 14 amino acids long. CDR1 SNHLY and CDR2 FYNNEI come from the germline V gene. The ends were cut back, 4 bases at V and 2 bases at J, with 11 bases in the middle. CDR3 coding DNA: TGTGCCAGCAGTGTCGAAGCCTTACAAGAGACCCAGTACTTC. This gives the protein CASSVEALQETQYF. The entire variable domain, with the rest obtained from reference TRBV2 and TRBJ2-5, is as follows: EPEVTQTPSHQVTQMGQEVILRCVPISNHLYFYWYRQILGQKVEFLVSFYNNEISEKSEIFDDQFSVERPDGSNFTLKIRSTKLEDSAMYFCASSVEALQETQYFGPGTRLLVL.

J is TRBJ1-1 and V is TRBV28; 7 bases are a match to TRBD1. The CDR3 spans 12 residues. Germline V gene lookup returns CDR1 MDHEN and CDR2 SYDVKM. With 8 bases clipped from V and 6 bases from J, the junction kept 6 bases outside the gene matches. The chain's CDR3 is CASSQGYPEAFF. The CDR3, as DNA: TGTGCCAGCTCACAGGGGTACCCTGAAGCTTTCTTT.

This chain joins TRBV18 and TRBJ1-1, with 9 bases that match TRBD1. V shed 5 bases, J shed 2 bases, and the junction held 6 bases outside the gene matches. The CDR3 is 15 amino acids. CDR1 and CDR2 (germline): KGHSH, LQKENI. As DNA, the CDR3 is TGTGCCAGCTCATCACAGGGGGCAAGTAACACTGAAGCTTTCTTT. This sequence encodes CASSSQGASNTEAFF.

This chain connects TRBV6-6 to TRBJ1-6; 8 bases fit TRBD1. Trimming at V came to 6 bases and at J to 9 bases, leaving 7 bases not matched to a gene. The CDR3 runs 14 residues. Germline values: CDR1 MNHNY, CDR2 SVGAGI (reference sequence). CDR3 residues: CASSIQGAISPLHF. The CDR3 coding sequence is TGTGCCAGCAGCATCCAGGGGGCGATTTCACCCCTCCACTTT.

V usage is TRBV6-6 and J usage is TRBJ2-4; TRBD2 matches 7 bases. This CDR3 is built from 16 residues. The junction had 6 bases not matched to a gene; V was cut back by 1 base and J by 3 bases. Germline CDR1 reads MNHNY; CDR2 reads SVGAGI (reference sequence). The CDR3 sequence is CASSYWAGVDKNIQYF. CDR3 coding DNA: TGTGCCAGCAGTTACTGGGCGGGGGTTGACAAAAACATTCAGTACTTC.

The chain joins TRBV7-9 to TRBJ2-1; weak D call: TRBD2 (5 bases). From germline, CDR1 is SEHNR and CDR2 FQNEAQ (reference sequence). The V end lost 2 bases, the J end lost 4 bases, and 12 bases lay between the germline ends. The CDR3 runs to 15 residues. The CDR3 is CASSLRGTAYNEQFF. The DNA for the CDR3 is TGTGCCAGCAGCTTACGGGGAACAGCTTACAATGAGCAGTTCTTC. Complete variable domain (other parts from reference TRBV7-9 and TRBJ2-1): DTGVSQNPRHKITKRGQNVTFRCDPISEHNRLYWYRQTLGQGPEFLTYFQNEAQLEKSRLLSDRFSAERPKGSFSTLEIQRTEQGDSAMYLCASSLRGTAYNEQFFGPGTRLTVL.